This T cell receptor (beta chain) was obtained from a study of siplizumab effects on memory and regulatory T cells. Study-wide results and limits: For siplizumab cultures, the suppressive function of their proliferating Tregs was not confirmed.

As for this clone: Its antigen is unknown.

Clones were sequenced by immunoSEQ multiplex PCR, and TCRdb holds only the in-frame ones, with some missing. Here the sample spans around 100,000 clones, about 93% being singletons. This sequence was found in a human donor in good health. Sequencing was carried out using Tregs sorted from blood.

The CDR3 nucleotides read TGTGCCAGCAGCTTGGGTGCCTCCAACTCTGGGGCCAACGTCCTGACTTTC. Translation: CASSLGASNSGANVLTF. This rearrangement joins TRBV5-4 to TRBJ2-6, with no clear D. V was cut by 0 bases and J by 0 bases, with 10 bases left in between. Germline values: CDR1 SGHNT, CDR2 YYREEE (reference sequence). This CDR3 comprises 17 residues.